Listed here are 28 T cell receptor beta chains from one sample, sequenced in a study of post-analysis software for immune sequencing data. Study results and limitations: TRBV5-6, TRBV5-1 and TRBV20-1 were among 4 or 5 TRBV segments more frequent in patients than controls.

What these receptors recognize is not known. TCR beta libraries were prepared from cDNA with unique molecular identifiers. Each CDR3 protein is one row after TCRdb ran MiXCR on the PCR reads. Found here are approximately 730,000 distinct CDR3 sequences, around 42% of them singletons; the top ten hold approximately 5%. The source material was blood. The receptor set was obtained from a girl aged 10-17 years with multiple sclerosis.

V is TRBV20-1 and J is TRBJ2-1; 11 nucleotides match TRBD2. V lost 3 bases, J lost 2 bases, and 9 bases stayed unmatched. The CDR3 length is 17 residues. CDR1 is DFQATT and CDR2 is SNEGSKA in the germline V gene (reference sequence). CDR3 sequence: CSARVGLAGGPYNEQFF. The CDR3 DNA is TGCAGTGCTAGGGTAGGCTTAGCGGGAGGGCCCTACAATGAGCAGTTCTTC.

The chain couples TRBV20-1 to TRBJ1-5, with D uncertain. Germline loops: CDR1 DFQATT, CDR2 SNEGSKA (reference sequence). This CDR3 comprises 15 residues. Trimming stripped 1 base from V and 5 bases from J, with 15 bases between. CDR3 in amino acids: CSARGVGGLYQPQHF. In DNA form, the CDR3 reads TGCAGTGCTAGAGGGGTCGGAGGGTTGTATCAGCCCCAGCATTTT.

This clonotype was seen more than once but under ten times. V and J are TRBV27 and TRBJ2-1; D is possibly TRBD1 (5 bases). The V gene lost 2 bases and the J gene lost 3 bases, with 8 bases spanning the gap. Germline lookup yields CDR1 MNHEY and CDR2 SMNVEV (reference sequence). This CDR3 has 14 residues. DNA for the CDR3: TGTGCCAGCAGTTTAATGGACAACTACAATGAGCAGTTCTTC. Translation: CASSLMDNYNEQFF.

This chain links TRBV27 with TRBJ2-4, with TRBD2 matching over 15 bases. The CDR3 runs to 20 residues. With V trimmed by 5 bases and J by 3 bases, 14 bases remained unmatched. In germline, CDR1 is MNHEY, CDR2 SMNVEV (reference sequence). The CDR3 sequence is CASSPDGLAGGPSDKNIQYF. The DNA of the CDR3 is TGTGCCAGCAGTCCCGATGGACTAGCGGGAGGGCCCTCGGACAAAAACATTCAGTACTTC.

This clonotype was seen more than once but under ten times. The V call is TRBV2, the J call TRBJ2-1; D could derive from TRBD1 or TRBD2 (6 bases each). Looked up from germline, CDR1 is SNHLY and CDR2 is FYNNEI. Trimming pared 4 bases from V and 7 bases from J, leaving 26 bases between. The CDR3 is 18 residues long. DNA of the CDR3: TGTGCCAGCAGTGTTATTATGCGGAGCCCCAAGGGGGGTAATGAGCAGTTCTTC. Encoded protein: CASSVIMRSPKGGNEQFF.

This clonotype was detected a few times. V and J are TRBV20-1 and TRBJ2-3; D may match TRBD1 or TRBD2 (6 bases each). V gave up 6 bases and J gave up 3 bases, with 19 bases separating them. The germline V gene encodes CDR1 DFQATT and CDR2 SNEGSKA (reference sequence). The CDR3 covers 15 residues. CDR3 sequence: CSARRPGARTDTQYF. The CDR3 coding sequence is TGCAGTGCCCGCCGGCCGGGGGCGAGAACAGATACGCAGTATTTT.

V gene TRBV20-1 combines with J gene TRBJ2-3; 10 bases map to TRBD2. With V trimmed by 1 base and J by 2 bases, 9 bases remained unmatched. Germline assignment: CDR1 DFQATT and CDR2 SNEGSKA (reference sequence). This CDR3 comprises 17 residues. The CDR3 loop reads CSARGGLAVFHTDTQYF. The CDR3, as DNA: TGCAGTGCTAGAGGAGGACTAGCGGTTTTCCACACAGATACGCAGTATTTT.

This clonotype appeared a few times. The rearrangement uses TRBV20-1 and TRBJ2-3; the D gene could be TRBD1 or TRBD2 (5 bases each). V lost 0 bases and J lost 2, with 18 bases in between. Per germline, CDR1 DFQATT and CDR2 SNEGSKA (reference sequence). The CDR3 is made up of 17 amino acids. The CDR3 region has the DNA TGCAGTGCTAGAGATGCTAGATATGGGGGAGTCACAGATACGCAGTATTTT. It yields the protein CSARDARYGGVTDTQYF.

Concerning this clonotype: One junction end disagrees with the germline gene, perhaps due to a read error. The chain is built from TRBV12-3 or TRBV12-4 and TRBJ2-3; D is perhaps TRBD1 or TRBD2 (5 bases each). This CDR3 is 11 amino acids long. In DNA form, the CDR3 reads TGTGCCATTATGAGGGGAGATATGCAGTATTTT. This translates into CAIMRGDMQYF.

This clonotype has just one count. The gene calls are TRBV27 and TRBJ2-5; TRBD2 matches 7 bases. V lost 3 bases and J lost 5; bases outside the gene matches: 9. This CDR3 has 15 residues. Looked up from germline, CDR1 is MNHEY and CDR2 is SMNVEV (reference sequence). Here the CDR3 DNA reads TGTGCCAGCAGTTTTACGGCTAGCGGAGGGGAGACCCAGTACTTC. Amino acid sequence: CASSFTASGGETQYF.

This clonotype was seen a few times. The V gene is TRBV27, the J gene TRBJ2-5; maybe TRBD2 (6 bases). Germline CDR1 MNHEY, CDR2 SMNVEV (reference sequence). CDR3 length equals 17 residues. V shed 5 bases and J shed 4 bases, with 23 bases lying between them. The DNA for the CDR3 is TGTGCCAGCAGTAACGACCGGGACTTCTTGAGGGGAGAGACCCAGTACTTC. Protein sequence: CASSNDRDFLRGETQYF.

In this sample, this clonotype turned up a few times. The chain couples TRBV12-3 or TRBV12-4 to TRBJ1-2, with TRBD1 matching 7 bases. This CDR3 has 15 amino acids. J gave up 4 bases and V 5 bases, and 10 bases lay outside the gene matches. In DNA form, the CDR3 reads TGTGCCAGCAGTCTATACAGGGGTTCTGGCTATGGCTACACCTTC. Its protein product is CASSLYRGSGYGYTF.

The CDR3 spells CASSLEEGARNQPQHF. CDR3 sequence (DNA): TGTGCCAGCAGCTTGGAGGAGGGGGCAAGGAATCAGCCCCAGCATTTT. V usage is TRBV5-5 and J usage is TRBJ1-5; 7 positions agree with TRBD1. The ends lost 0 bases at V and 4 bases at J; junction bases unmatched: 7. Germline CDR1 is SGHKS and CDR2 is YYEKEE (reference sequence). The CDR3 totals 16 residues.

The CDR3 reads CASSPSASEKLFF. CDR3 coding DNA: TGTGCCAGCTCACCAAGCGCAAGTGAAAAACTGTTTTTT. This chain links TRBV18 with TRBJ1-4; D gene ambiguous. CDR3 length: 13 amino acids. V gave up 2 bases and J gave up 7 bases, with 8 bases separating them. Germline V CDR1 and CDR2: KGHSH, LQKENI.

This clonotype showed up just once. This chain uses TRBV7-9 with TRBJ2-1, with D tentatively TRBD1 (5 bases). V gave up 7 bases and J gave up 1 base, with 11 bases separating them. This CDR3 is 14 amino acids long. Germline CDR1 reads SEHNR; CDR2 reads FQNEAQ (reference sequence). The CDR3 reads CASILQGSYNEQFF. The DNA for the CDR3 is TGTGCCAGCATCCTGCAGGGATCCTACAATGAGCAGTTCTTC.

In DNA form, the CDR3 reads TGCAGTGCTAACCCACCCACTATGGGGGCCGAGACCCAGTACTTC. Amino acids: CSANPPTMGAETQYF. The chain couples TRBV20-1 to TRBJ2-5; perhaps TRBD1 as D (6 bases). Between the trimmed V and J ends, which lost 4 bases and 5 bases, there was a span of 20 bases. The CDR3 loop spans 15 amino acids. Germline loops: CDR1 DFQATT, CDR2 SNEGSKA (reference sequence).

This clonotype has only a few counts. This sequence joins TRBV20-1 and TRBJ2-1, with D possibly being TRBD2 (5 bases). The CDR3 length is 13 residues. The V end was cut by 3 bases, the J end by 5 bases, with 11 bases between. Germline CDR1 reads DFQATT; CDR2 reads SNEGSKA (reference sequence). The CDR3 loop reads CSASRRRDNEQFF. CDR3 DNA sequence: TGCAGTGCTAGTCGGAGGCGGGACAATGAGCAGTTCTTC.

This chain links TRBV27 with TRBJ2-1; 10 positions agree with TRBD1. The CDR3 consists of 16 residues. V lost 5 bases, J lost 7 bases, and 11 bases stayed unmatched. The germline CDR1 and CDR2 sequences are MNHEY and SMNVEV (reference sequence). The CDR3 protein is CASSPWAGQGINEQFF. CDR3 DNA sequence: TGTGCCAGCAGTCCTTGGGCGGGACAGGGGATTAATGAGCAGTTCTTC.

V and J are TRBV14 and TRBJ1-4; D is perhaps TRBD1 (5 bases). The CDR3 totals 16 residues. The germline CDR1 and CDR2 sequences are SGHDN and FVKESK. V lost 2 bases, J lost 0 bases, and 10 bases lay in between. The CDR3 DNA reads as TGTGCCAGCAGCCAACCACCGGGGGCAACTAATGAAAAACTGTTTTTT. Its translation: CASSQPPGATNEKLFF.

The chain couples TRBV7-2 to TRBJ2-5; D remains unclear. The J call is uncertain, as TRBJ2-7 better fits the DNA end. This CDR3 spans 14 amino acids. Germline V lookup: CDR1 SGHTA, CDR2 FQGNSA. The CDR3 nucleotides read TGTGCCAGCAGCTTACTAGGCACTGACTACGAGCAGTACTTC. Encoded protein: CASSLLGTDYEQYF.

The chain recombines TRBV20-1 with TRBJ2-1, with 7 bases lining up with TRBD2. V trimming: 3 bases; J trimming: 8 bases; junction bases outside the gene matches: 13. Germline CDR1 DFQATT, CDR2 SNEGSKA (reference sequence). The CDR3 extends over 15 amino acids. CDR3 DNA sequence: TGCAGTGCTAGCGCGGGTCGGGAGGATGGGTATGAGCAGTTCTTC. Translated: CSASAGREDGYEQFF.

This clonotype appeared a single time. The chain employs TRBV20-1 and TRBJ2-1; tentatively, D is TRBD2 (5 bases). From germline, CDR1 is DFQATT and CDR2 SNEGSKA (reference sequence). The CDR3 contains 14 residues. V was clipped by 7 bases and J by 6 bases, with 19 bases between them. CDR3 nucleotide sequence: TGCAGTGTCTCGACCCGGGGAGAGGCCAATGAGCAGTTCTTC. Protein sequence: CSVSTRGEANEQFF.

The CDR3 region has the DNA TGTGCCAGCACGCACACCGGGGAGCTGTTTTTT. This gives the protein CASTHTGELFF. The chain carries TRBV11-2 and TRBJ2-2; D is unclear. Deletions cut 7 bases from V and 3 bases from J, with 3 bases between. The length of the CDR3 is 11 residues. CDR1 is SGHAT and CDR2 is FQNNGV in the germline V gene.

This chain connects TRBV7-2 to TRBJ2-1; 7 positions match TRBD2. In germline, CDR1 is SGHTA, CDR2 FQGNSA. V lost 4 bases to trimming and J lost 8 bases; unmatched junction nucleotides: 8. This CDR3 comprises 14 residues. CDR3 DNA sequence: TGTGCCAGCAGCTGGGACTATAGCGGAGATGAGCAGTTCTTC. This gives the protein CASSWDYSGDEQFF.

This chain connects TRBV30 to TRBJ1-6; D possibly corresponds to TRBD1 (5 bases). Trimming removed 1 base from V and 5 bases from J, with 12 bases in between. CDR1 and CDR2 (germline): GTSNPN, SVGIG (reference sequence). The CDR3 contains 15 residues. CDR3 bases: TGTGCCTGGAGTGGGCCTGGGGGAAATAATTCACCCCTCCACTTT. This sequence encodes CAWSGPGGNNSPLHF.

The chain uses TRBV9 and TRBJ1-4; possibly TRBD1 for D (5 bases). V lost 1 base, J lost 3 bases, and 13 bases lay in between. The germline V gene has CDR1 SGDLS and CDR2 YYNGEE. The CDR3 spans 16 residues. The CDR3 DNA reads TGTGCCAGCAGCGTATGGCCGGGGGGTGCTAATGAAAAACTGTTTTTT. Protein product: CASSVWPGGANEKLFF.

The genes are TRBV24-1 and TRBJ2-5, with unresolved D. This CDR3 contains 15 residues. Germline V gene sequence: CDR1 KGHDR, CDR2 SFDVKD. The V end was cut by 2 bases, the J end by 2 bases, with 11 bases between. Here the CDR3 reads CATSDSRRVQETQYF. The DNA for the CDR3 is TGTGCCACCAGTGATTCGCGGCGTGTTCAAGAGACCCAGTACTTC.

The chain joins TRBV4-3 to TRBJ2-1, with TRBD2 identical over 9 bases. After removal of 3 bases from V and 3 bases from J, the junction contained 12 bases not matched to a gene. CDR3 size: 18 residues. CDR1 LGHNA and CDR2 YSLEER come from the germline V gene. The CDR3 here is CASSHPVVAGESYNEQFF. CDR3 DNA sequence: TGCGCCAGCAGCCACCCGGTGGTAGCGGGAGAAAGCTACAATGAGCAGTTCTTC.